Below are 9 T cell receptor beta chains sequenced from a single sample in a study of breast tumors, draining lymph nodes, adjacent tissues. TCRdb re-derived calls from the multiplex PCR reads in MiXCR, one entry per CDR3 protein. Here the sample spans 200,000 to 300,000 distinct CDR3 sequences, roughly 30% being singletons. Breast cancer patients provided tissue from their axillary draining lymph nodes. The specimen sequenced was axillary lymph node tissue. The receptors stem from a female donor with breast cancer. Some clones in this sample may be carry-over from other donors' samples.

There are many counts of this clonotype. The chain links TRBV9 to TRBJ1-3, with 8 nucleotides matching TRBD1. Germline CDR1 and CDR2: SGDLS and YYNGEE. V gave up 0 bases and J gave up 0 bases; unmatched junction bases: 8. The CDR3 covers 18 residues. CDR3 sequence (DNA): TGTGCCAGCAGCGTAGCTCGGGGACAGGCCACCTCTGGAAACACCATATATTTT. Translated, it gives CASSVARGQATSGNTIYF.

Ten or more counts support this clonotype. This sequence joins TRBV10-1 and TRBJ2-2; D is ambiguous. CDR3 length equals 14 residues. The ends were cut back, 4 bases at V and 1 base at J, with 7 bases in the middle. CDR1 and CDR2 (germline): WNHNN, SYGVQD (reference sequence). DNA of the CDR3: TGCGCCAGCAGTGCCGGGCAGAACACCGGGGAGCTGTTTTTT. Translation gives CASSAGQNTGELFF.

Note on this clonotype: This could be a read error, since a much larger clone is one nucleotide away. J is TRBJ2-2 and V is TRBV11-2, with TRBD1 identical over 9 bases. Germline CDR1 reads SGHAT; CDR2 reads FQNNGV. The CDR3 sequence is 14 residues long. The CDR3 nucleotides are TGTGCCAGCAGTTCGACAGGGGGAAGCGGGGAGCTGTCTTTT. This gives the protein CASSSTGGSGELSF.

This clonotype was counted ten times or more. The chain joins TRBV7-8 to TRBJ1-5, with TRBD1 as a possible D gene (5 bases). CDR1 SGHVS and CDR2 FQNEAQ come from the germline V gene. The CDR3 covers 15 residues. The ends were cut back, 2 bases at V and 4 bases at J, with 12 bases in the middle. As DNA, the CDR3 is TGTGCCAGCAGCTTATCAGTAGGGGTTAATCAGCCCCAGCATTTT. Protein: CASSLSVGVNQPQHF.

This clonotype was counted ten times or more. The chain combines TRBV5-4 with TRBJ2-5; D ambiguous. The CDR3 contains 17 residues. Germline V lookup: CDR1 SGHNT, CDR2 YYREEE (reference sequence). Trimming cost V 1 base and J 5 bases, with 21 bases left between them. DNA for the CDR3: TGTGCCAGCAGCTTGCCCGTAAGGTCTAAGGCCCAGGAGACCCAGTACTTC. Its translation is CASSLPVRSKAQETQYF.

Comments on this clonotype: Relative to the germline gene, one junction end is altered; a read error may explain this. V is TRBV6-6 and J is TRBJ2-3, with D unresolved. Germline values: CDR1 MNHNY, CDR2 SVGAGI (reference sequence). The CDR3 covers 16 residues. CDR3 DNA: TGTGCCAGCAGTCACTCGATCGTGGGGATCACGGATACGCAGTATTTT. Its translation is CASSHSIVGITDTQYF.

This clonotype was counted only a few times. This chain joins TRBV7-8 and TRBJ2-2; a possible D gene is TRBD2 (5 bases). This CDR3 comprises 14 residues. Germline V CDR1 and CDR2: SGHVS, FQNEAQ. Trimming stripped 3 bases from V and 1 base from J, with 6 bases between. CDR3 in amino acids: CASSLAGNTGELFF. CDR3 bases: TGTGCCAGCAGCTTGGCGGGGAACACCGGGGAGCTGTTTTTT.

The chain is built from TRBV25-1 and TRBJ1-3, with D unresolved. CDR3 length equals 15 residues. Germline V gene sequence: CDR1 MGHDK, CDR2 SYGVNS. Trimming removed 4 bases from V and 0 bases from J, with 10 bases in between. The CDR3 protein is CASSGQAPSGNTIYF. The CDR3 nucleotides are TGTGCCAGCAGTGGGCAGGCCCCCTCTGGAAACACCATATATTTT.

On this clonotype itself: A much bigger clone sits one base away, suggesting this may be a read error. This rearrangement joins TRBV5-4 to TRBJ2-5; the D gene could be TRBD1 or TRBD2 (5 bases each). Trimming took 4 bases from V and 2 from J, leaving 15 bases between them. This CDR3 has 15 residues. Germline CDR1 reads SGHNT; CDR2 reads YYREEE (reference sequence). The CDR3: CASSLPGPGQETQYF. DNA of the CDR3: TGTGCCAGCAGCCTCCCGGGACCAGGACAAGAGACCCAGTACTTC. The variable domain in full, completed from reference TRBV5-4 and TRBJ2-5, reads ETGVTQSPTHLIKTRGQQVTLRCSSQSGHNTVSWYQQALGQGPQFIFQYYREEENGRGNFPPRFSGLQFPNYSSELNVNALELDDSALYLCASSLPGPGQETQYFGPGTRLLVL.